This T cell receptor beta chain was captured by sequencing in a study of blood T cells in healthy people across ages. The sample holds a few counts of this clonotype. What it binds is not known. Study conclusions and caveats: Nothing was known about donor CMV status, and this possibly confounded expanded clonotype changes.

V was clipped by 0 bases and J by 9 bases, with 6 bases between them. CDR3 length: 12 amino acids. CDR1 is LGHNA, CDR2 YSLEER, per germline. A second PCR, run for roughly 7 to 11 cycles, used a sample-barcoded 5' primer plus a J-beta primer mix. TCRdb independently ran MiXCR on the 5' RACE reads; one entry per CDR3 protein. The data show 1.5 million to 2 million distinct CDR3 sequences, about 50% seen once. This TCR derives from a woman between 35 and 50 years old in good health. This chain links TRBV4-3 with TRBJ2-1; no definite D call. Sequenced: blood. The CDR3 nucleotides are TGCGCCAGCAGCCAAGACAATATTGAGCAGTTCTTC. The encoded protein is CASSQDNIEQFF.